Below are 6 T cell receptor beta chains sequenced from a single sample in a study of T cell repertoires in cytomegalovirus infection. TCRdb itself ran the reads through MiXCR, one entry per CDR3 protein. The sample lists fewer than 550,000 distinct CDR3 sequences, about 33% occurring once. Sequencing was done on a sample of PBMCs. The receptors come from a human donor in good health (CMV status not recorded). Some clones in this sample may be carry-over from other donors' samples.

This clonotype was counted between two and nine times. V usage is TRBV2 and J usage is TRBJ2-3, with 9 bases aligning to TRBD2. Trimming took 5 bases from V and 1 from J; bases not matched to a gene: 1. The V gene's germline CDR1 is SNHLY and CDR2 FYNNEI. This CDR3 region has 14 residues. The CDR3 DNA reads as TGTGCCAGCAGTCGGACTAGCGGCACAGATACGCAGTATTTT. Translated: CASSRTSGTDTQYF.

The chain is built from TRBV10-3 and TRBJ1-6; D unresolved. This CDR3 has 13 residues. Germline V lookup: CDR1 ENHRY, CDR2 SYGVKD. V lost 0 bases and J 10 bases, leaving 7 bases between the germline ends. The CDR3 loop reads CAISESGRSPLHF. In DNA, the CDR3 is TGTGCCATCAGTGAGTCAGGCAGGTCACCCCTCCACTTT.

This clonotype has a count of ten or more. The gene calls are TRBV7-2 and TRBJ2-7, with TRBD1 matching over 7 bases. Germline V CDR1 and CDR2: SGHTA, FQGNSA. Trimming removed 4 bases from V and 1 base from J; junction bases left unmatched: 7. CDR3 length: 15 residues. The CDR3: CASSSVWDSSYEQYF. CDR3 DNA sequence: TGTGCCAGCAGCTCAGTGTGGGACAGTTCCTACGAGCAGTACTTC. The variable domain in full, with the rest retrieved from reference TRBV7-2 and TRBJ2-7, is GAGVSQSPSNKVTEKGKDVELRCDPISGHTALYWYRQSLGQGLEFLIYFQGNSAPDKSGLPSDRFSAERTGGSVSTLTIQRTQQEDSAVYLCASSSVWDSSYEQYFGPGTRLTVT.

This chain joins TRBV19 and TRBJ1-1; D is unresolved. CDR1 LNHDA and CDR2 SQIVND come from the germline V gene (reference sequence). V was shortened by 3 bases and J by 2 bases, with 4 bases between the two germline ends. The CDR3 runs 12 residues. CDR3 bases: TGTGCCAGTAGTATTACCAACACTGAAGCTTTCTTT. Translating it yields CASSITNTEAFF.

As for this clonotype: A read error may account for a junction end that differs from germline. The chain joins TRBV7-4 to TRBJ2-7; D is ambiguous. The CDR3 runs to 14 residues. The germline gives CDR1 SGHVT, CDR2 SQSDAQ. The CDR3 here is CASRLGTSSYEQYF. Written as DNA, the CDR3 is TGTGCCAGCCGCTTAGGCACGAGTTCCTACGAGCAGTACTTC.

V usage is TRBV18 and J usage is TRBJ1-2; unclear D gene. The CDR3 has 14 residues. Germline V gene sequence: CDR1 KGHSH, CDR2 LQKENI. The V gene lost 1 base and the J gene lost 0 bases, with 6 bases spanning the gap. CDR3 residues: CASSPLETNYGYTF. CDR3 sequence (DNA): TGTGCCAGCTCACCACTGGAGACTAACTATGGCTACACCTTC.